The 30 T cell receptor beta chains below were found in one sample sequenced in a study of blood T cell repertoires in COVID-19. The data were produced by immunoSEQ multiplex PCR, yet TCRdb's version contains in-frame clones alone and is incomplete. The sample yields 300,000 to 450,000 clones, 70% to 90% seen once. The source material was PBMCs or T cells enriched from blood (not recorded which). Receptors originate from a man younger than 45 who had recovered from COVID-19.

J is TRBJ1-6 and V is TRBV6-5; D gene unclear. The CDR3 totals 15 residues. CDR1 is MNHEY and CDR2 is SVGAGI in the germline V gene. V was trimmed by 5 bases and J by 7 bases, leaving 15 bases between them. The CDR3 coding sequence is TGTGCCAGCAGTAAATTCAGGCCTAACAATTCACCCCTCCACTTT. Protein sequence: CASSKFRPNNSPLHF.

In DNA form, the CDR3 reads TGTGCCAGCAGTTGGACTAGCGGCTACAATGAGCAGTTCTTC. Amino acid sequence: CASSWTSGYNEQFF. This chain connects TRBV6-2 or TRBV6-3 to TRBJ2-1; TRBD2 matches 10 bases. After removal of 4 bases from V and 3 bases from J, the junction contained 0 bases not matched to a gene. The CDR3 sequence is 14 residues long. Germline V gives CDR1 MNHEY, CDR2 SVGEGT.

V and J are TRBV12-3 or TRBV12-4 and TRBJ2-1, with TRBD1 matching 8 bases. This CDR3 has 12 residues. Trimming cost V 5 bases and J 8 bases; bases outside gene matches: 2. The CDR3 region is CASSPGGHEQFF. The CDR3 region has the DNA TGTGCCAGCAGTCCAGGGGGCCATGAGCAGTTCTTC.

This sequence joins TRBV4-2 and TRBJ1-6; D possibly corresponds to TRBD1 (5 bases). Trimming stripped 2 bases from V and 4 bases from J, with 24 bases between. In germline, CDR1 is LGHNA, CDR2 YNFKEQ. This CDR3 is 20 amino acids long. This CDR3 reads CASSQQREGRAGSYNSPLHF. Here the CDR3 DNA reads TGTGCCAGCAGCCAACAACGCGAGGGCAGGGCGGGGTCTTATAATTCACCCCTCCACTTT.

CDR3 coding DNA: TGTGCCAGCAGCGCCGACGGGAGCTCCTACAATGAGCAGTTCTTC. Protein sequence: CASSADGSSYNEQFF. V and J are TRBV9 and TRBJ2-1; a possible D gene is TRBD2 (6 bases). The CDR3 consists of 15 residues. Trimming took 3 bases from V and 0 from J, leaving 10 bases between them. Germline V gene lookup returns CDR1 SGDLS and CDR2 YYNGEE. The full variable domain, with the rest looked up from reference TRBV9 and TRBJ2-1, is DSGVTQTPKHLITATGQRVTLRCSPRSGDLSVYWYQQSLDQGLQFLIQYYNGEERAKGNILERFSAQQFPDLHSELNLSSLELGDSALYFCASSADGSSYNEQFFGPGTRLTVL.

With respect to this clone: An end of the junction does not agree with germline; a read error may underlie this. The genes are TRBV12-3 or TRBV12-4 and TRBJ1-4; unclear D gene. This CDR3 is built from 13 residues. This CDR3 reads CAGSPGPNEKLFF. In DNA form, the CDR3 reads TGTGCCGGCAGTCCGGGTCCTAATGAAAAACTGTTTTTT.

This clone appeared a single time. The CDR3 DNA sequence: TGTGCCAGCAGCCACGACAGTTACGAGCAGTACTTC. Encoded protein: CASSHDSYEQYF. This sequence joins TRBV7-9 and TRBJ2-7, with D possibly matching TRBD1 (5 bases). Germline-derived CDR1 and CDR2 are SEHNR and FQNEAQ (reference sequence). V lost 5 bases and J lost 4, with 9 bases in between. There are 12 residues in the CDR3.

The chain is built from TRBV27 and TRBJ2-1, with TRBD1 as a possible D gene (6 bases). Per germline, CDR1 MNHEY and CDR2 SMNVEV (reference sequence). This CDR3 region has 14 residues. Trimming removed 3 bases from V and 5 bases from J, with 11 bases in between. The CDR3 is CASSLTQGDNEQFF. CDR3 coding DNA: TGTGCCAGCAGTTTGACACAGGGTGACAATGAGCAGTTCTTC.

The J gene is TRBJ1-2, the V gene TRBV12-3 or TRBV12-4; D gene ambiguous. V dropped 7 bases and J dropped 5 bases, with 8 bases sitting between them. This CDR3 spans 11 amino acids. The CDR3 DNA reads as TGTGCCAGCACGGTCTTATATGGCTACACCTTC. Its protein product is CASTVLYGYTF.

The genes are TRBV12-5 and TRBJ1-4; TRBD1 is a possible D gene (6 bases). V lost 7 bases, J lost 5 bases, and 11 bases lay in between. CDR1 is LGHNT and CDR2 is FRNRAP in the germline V gene. The CDR3 is 13 amino acids. The CDR3 DNA reads TGTGCTAGTGCCAGGGGCACGAATGAAAAACTGTTTTTT. This codes for CASARGTNEKLFF.

As for this clone: Additional DNA sequences in this sample encode the identical CDR3. The chain has TRBV12-3 or TRBV12-4 and TRBJ1-1; no firm D call. CDR3 length: 11 residues. Trimming cost V 6 bases and J 4 bases, with 6 bases left between them. The CDR3 region has the DNA TGTGCCAGCAGCCTAAGCACTGAAGCTTTCTTT. As protein: CASSLSTEAFF.

This chain connects TRBV29-1 to TRBJ1-2, with a tentative D call TRBD1 (5 bases). Germline V gene lookup returns CDR1 SQVTM and CDR2 ANQGSEA. Trimming removed 2 bases from V and 0 bases from J, with 16 bases in between. This CDR3 region has 16 residues. In nucleotides, the CDR3 is TGCAGCGTTGAACCTAATACAGGAAGTTCTAACTATGGCTACACCTTC. Protein: CSVEPNTGSSNYGYTF.

The genes are TRBV4-1 and TRBJ1-6; the D gene is possibly TRBD1 (5 bases). Germline V lookup: CDR1 MGHRA, CDR2 YSYEKL. Trimming left V 0 bases short and J 10 bases short, with 13 bases between. The CDR3 sequence is 15 residues long. The CDR3, as DNA: TGCGCCAGCAGCCAAGATGGGGGGGGACGGTCACCCCTCCACTTT. Its translation is CASSQDGGGRSPLHF.

The V call is TRBV5-1, the J call TRBJ2-3; tentatively, D is TRBD2 (6 bases). V shed 8 bases and J shed 6 bases, with 13 bases lying between them. The CDR3 loop spans 12 amino acids. Germline V gene data show CDR1 as SGHRS and CDR2 as YFSETQ. CDR3 in DNA: TGCGCCAGTTCGACTAGTGCGGATACGCAGTATTTT. This sequence encodes CASSTSADTQYF. The complete variable domain, with remaining parts taken from reference TRBV5-1 and TRBJ2-3, reads KAGVTQTPRYLIKTRGQQVTLSCSPISGHRSVSWYQQTPGQGLQFLFEYFSETQRNKGNFPGRFSGRQFSNSRSEMNVSTLELGDSALYLCASSTSADTQYFGPGTRLTVL.

This rearrangement joins TRBV11-2 to TRBJ1-1, with a tentative D call TRBD1 (5 bases). Germline CDR1 and CDR2: SGHAT and FQNNGV. V was cut by 4 bases and J by 0 bases, with 15 bases left in between. CDR3 length: 16 residues. CDR3 residues: CASSSPRGEVNTEAFF. In DNA, the CDR3 is TGTGCCAGCAGCTCCCCCCGGGGGGAGGTGAACACTGAAGCTTTCTTT.

This chain links TRBV2 with TRBJ1-5, with TRBD1 identical over 12 bases. Germline loops: CDR1 SNHLY, CDR2 FYNNEI. V was pared by 6 bases and J by 6 bases, with 6 bases of the junction left unmatched. The CDR3 sequence is 15 residues long. This CDR3 reads CASRTGTGGGQPQHF. In DNA, the CDR3 is TGTGCCAGCAGGACCGGGACAGGGGGCGGTCAGCCCCAGCATTTT.

The CDR3 DNA follows: TGTGCCAGCAGCGAAGGTATTTACCAGGGATATTACACTGAAGCTTTCTTT. Protein: CASSEGIYQGYYTEAFF. The chain has TRBV11-2 and TRBJ1-1, with D possibly TRBD1 on 5 matching bases. Germline V lookup: CDR1 SGHAT, CDR2 FQNNGV. The CDR3 runs to 17 residues. The V gene lost 5 bases and the J gene lost 3 bases, with 22 bases spanning the gap.

The chain employs TRBV5-1 and TRBJ1-1; a weak D match, TRBD1 (5 bases). The V end was cut by 2 bases, the J end by 5 bases, with 13 bases between. The CDR3 totals 14 residues. Germline CDR1 and CDR2: SGHRS and YFSETQ. CDR3 amino acids: CASSFQGWGTEAFF. CDR3 nucleotide sequence: TGCGCCAGCAGCTTCCAGGGATGGGGTACTGAAGCTTTCTTT.

With regard to this clone: This sample includes further DNA sequences coding for the same CDR3. The CDR3 bases are TGCAGTGCTAGTCCGGGGGATGGCTACACCTTC. Its translation: CSASPGDGYTF. The V gene is TRBV20-1, the J gene TRBJ1-2; the D gene is possibly TRBD1 (5 bases). Looked up from germline, CDR1 is DFQATT and CDR2 is SNEGSKA (reference sequence). CDR3 size: 11 residues. The V end lost 3 bases, the J end lost 6 bases, and 8 bases lay between the germline ends.

This clone was seen just once. The chain joins TRBV7-6 to TRBJ2-7; 8 bases line up with TRBD1. Germline trimming cut 0 bases from V and 4 bases from J; bases unmatched to any gene: 5. From germline, CDR1 is SGHVS and CDR2 FNYEAQ. The CDR3 consists of 15 residues. The CDR3 spells CASSLAIDRGYEQYF. The CDR3 DNA sequence: TGTGCCAGCAGCTTAGCGATCGACAGGGGATACGAGCAGTACTTC.

This chain links TRBV18 with TRBJ2-7, with TRBD2 matching 7 bases. V shed 1 base, J shed 2 bases, and the junction held 11 bases outside the gene matches. Looked up from germline, CDR1 is KGHSH and CDR2 is LQKENI. The CDR3 is 17 amino acids. The CDR3, as DNA: TGTGCCAGCTCACCACGCTGGGAGGGGACGGTTACCTACGAGCAGTACTTC. Its protein is CASSPRWEGTVTYEQYF.

This clone appeared once. The chain carries TRBV10-3 and TRBJ1-3, with D perhaps matching TRBD1 (5 bases). Germline assignment: CDR1 ENHRY and CDR2 SYGVKD. V was shortened by 5 bases and J by 2 bases, with 10 bases between the two germline ends. The CDR3 sequence is 14 residues long. CDR3 sequence (DNA): TGTGCCATCAGTTACTCAGGGACTGGAAACACCATATATTTT. Protein: CAISYSGTGNTIYF.

Comment on this clone: The sample holds other DNA sequences that translate to the same CDR3. The chain has TRBV27 and TRBJ2-7; 9 bases align to TRBD1. The CDR3 extends over 15 amino acids. With 0 bases clipped from V and 4 bases from J, the junction kept 4 bases outside the gene matches. Germline CDR1 is MNHEY and CDR2 is SMNVEV (reference sequence). The CDR3 spells CASSLSGTGRYEQYF. In nucleotides, the CDR3 is TGTGCCAGCAGTTTATCGGGGACAGGGCGATACGAGCAGTACTTC.

Only a few counts were recorded for this clone. The chain joins TRBV6-6 to TRBJ1-2; 9 nucleotides match TRBD1. V lost 11 bases, J lost 2 bases, and 15 bases stayed unmatched. The CDR3 runs to 16 residues. Looked up from germline, CDR1 is MNHNY and CDR2 is SVGAGI (reference sequence). Written as DNA, the CDR3 is TGTGCCGTTCAAGGGGGCCAGGGACAGGGCAACTATGGCTACACCTTC. Amino acid sequence: CAVQGGQGQGNYGYTF.

Comments on this clone: One end of the junction is discordant with germline, which a read error may explain. This chain uses TRBV5-5 with TRBJ2-1; 8 bases align to TRBD2. This CDR3 spans 16 amino acids. The germline V gene has CDR1 SGHKS and CDR2 YYEKEE (reference sequence). CDR3 loop: CASNLVPSGGYNEQFF. In DNA, the CDR3 is TGTGCCAGCAACTTGGTCCCGAGCGGGGGTTACAATGAGCAGTTCTTC.

V is TRBV19 and J is TRBJ1-5; D remains ambiguous. CDR1 and CDR2 from the germline V gene are LNHDA and SQIVND (reference sequence). This CDR3 has 15 amino acids. The V gene lost 5 bases and the J gene lost 9 bases, with 20 bases spanning the gap. The CDR3 nucleotides read TGTGCCAGTAGTCCTCTCGGACTGCTGGAGGGGCCCCAGCATTTT. This gives the protein CASSPLGLLEGPQHF.

This rearrangement joins TRBV4-2 to TRBJ2-6, with 7 positions matching TRBD1. The CDR3 totals 18 residues. After removal of 1 base from V and 2 bases from J, the junction contained 8 bases not matched to a gene. Germline loops: CDR1 LGHNA, CDR2 YNFKEQ. CDR3 nucleotide sequence: TGTGCCAGCAGCCAAGGCTATACCGGGACAGCTGGGGCCAACGTCCTGACTTTC. Protein product: CASSQGYTGTAGANVLTF.

The chain recombines TRBV5-6 with TRBJ1-1; D perhaps matches TRBD1 (5 bases). The V gene lost 5 bases and the J gene lost 1 base, with 18 bases spanning the gap. The germline CDR1 and CDR2 sequences are SGHDT and YYEEEE. The CDR3 totals 16 residues. For the CDR3, the DNA is TGTGCCAGCAGTTCTAGGGTGGGGCAGGGGAACACTGAAGCTTTCTTT. Translating it yields CASSSRVGQGNTEAFF.

The J gene is TRBJ2-4, the V gene TRBV7-3, with D possibly being TRBD2 (6 bases). The V end lost 3 bases, the J end lost 0 bases, and 12 bases lay between the germline ends. Germline CDR1 reads SGHTA; CDR2 reads FQGTGA. The CDR3 extends over 16 amino acids. CDR3 coding DNA: TGTGCCAGCAGCTTTGGCGGGGCCGCAGCCAAAAACATTCAGTACTTC. Encoded protein: CASSFGGAAAKNIQYF.

The chain combines TRBV6-2 or TRBV6-3 with TRBJ1-3; TRBD1 might be the D (5 bases). Trimming cost V 5 bases and J 0 bases, with 14 bases left between them. Per germline, CDR1 MNHEY and CDR2 SVGEGT. The CDR3 is 16 amino acids. The CDR3 protein is CASSLRQKLSGNTIYF. CDR3 DNA sequence: TGTGCCAGCAGTCTCCGACAGAAACTCTCTGGAAACACCATATATTTT.